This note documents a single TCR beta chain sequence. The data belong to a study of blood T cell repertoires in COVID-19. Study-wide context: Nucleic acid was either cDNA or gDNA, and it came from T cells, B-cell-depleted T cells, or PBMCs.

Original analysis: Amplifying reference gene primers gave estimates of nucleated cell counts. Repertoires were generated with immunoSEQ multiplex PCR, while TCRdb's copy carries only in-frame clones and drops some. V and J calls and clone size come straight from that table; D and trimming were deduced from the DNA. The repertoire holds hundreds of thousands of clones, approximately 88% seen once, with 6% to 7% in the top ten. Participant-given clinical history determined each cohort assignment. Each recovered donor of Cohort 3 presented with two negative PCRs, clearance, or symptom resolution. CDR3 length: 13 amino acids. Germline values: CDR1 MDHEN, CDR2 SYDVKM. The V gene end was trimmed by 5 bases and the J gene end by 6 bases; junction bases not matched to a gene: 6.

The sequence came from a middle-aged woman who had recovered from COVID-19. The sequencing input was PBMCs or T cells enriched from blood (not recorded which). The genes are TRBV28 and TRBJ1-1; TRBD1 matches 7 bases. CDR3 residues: CASSPGDSPEAFF. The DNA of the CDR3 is TGTGCCAGCAGTCCCGGGGACAGCCCTGAAGCTTTCTTT. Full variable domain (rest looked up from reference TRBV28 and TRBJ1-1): DVKVTQSSRYLVKRTGEKVFLECVQDMDHENMFWYRQDPGLGLRLIYFSYDVKMKEKGDIPEGYSVSREKKERFSLILESASTNQTSMYLCASSPGDSPEAFFGQGTRLTVV.